This T cell receptor (beta chain) appears in the sequencing data of a study of blood T cell repertoires in COVID-19. Study in general: Material from acute and convalescent COVID-19 was sourced from the United States, Italy and Spain. PBMCs, B-cell-depleted T cells, or T cells were the source of the cDNA or gDNA that made up the material.

Trimming took 2 bases from V and 4 from J, leaving 14 bases between them. CDR1 LGHNA and CDR2 YNFKEQ come from the germline V gene. The CDR3 length is 15 residues. Per the original methods: Estimation of nucleated cell counts relied on the amplification of reference gene primers. Method: immunoSEQ multiplex PCR; TCRdb's copy keeps in-frame clones and lacks some. V, J and clone size reflect that table, while D and trimming were determined from the DNA. Of about 14,000 clones listed, 83% are singletons. The clonotype comes from a man aged 35 to 55 with active or convalescent COVID-19. The chain recombines TRBV4-2 with TRBJ1-2; no firm D call. Sequenced sample: peripheral blood. CDR3 in DNA: TGTGCCAGCAGCCAATCTCGGGAACCCTCCTATGGCTACACCTTC. Encoded protein: CASSQSREPSYGYTF.